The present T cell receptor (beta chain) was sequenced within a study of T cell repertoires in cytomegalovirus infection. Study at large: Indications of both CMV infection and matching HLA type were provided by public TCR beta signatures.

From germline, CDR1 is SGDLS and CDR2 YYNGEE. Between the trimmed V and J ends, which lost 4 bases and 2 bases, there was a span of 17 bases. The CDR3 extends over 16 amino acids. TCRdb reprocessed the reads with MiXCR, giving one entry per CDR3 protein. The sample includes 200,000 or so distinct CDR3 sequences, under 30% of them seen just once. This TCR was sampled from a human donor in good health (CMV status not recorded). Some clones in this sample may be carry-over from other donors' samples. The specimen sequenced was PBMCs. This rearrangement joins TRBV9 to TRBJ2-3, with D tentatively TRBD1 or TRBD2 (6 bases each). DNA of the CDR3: TGTGCCAGCAGCCCCGGGGGCTGGTCGCCCACAGATACGCAGTATTTT. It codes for CASSPGGWSPTDTQYF.